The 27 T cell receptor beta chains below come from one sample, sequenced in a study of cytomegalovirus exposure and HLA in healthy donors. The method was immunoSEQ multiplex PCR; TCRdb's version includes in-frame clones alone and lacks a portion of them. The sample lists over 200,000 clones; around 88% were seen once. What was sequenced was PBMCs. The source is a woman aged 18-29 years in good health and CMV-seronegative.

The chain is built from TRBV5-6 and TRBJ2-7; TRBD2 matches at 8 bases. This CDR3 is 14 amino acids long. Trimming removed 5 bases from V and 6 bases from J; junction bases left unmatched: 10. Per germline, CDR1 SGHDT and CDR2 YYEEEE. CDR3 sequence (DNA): TGTGCCAGCAGTCAGGGACTAGAGGTTCTCGAGCAGTACTTC. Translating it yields CASSQGLEVLEQYF.

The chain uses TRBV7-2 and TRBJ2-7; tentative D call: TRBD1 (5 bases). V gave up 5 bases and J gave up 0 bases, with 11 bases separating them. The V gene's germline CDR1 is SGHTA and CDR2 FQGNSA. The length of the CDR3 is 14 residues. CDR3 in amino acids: CASSHVTVSYEQYF. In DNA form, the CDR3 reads TGTGCCAGCAGCCACGTGACAGTCTCCTACGAGCAGTACTTC.

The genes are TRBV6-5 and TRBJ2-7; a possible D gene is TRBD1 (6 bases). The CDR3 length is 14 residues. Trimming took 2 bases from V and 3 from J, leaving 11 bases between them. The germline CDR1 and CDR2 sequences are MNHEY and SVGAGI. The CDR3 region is CASSYRDKSYEQYF. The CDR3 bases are TGTGCCAGCAGTTACCGGGACAAGAGCTACGAGCAGTACTTC.

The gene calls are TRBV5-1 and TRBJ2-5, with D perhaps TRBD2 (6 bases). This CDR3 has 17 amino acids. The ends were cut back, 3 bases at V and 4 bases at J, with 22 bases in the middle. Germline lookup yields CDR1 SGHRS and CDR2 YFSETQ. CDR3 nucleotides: TGCGCCAGCAGCTCGCGTTCGGGAGTAGATAATGGAGAGACCCAGTACTTC. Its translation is CASSSRSGVDNGETQYF.

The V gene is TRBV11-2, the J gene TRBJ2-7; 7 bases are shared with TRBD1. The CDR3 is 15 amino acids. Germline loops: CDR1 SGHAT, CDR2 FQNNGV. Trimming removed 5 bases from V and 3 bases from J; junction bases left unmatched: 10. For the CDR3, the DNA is TGTGCCAGCAGCCATAAAAGGGGGCGCTTCTACGAGCAGTACTTC. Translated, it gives CASSHKRGRFYEQYF.

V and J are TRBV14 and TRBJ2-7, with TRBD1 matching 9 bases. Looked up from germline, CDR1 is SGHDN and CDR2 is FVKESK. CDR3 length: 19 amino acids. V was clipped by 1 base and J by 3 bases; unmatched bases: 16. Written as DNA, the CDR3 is TGTGCCAGCAGCCAAGCACGGTTGGACAGGGGAATGGCTGTCTACGAGCAGTACTTC. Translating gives CASSQARLDRGMAVYEQYF.

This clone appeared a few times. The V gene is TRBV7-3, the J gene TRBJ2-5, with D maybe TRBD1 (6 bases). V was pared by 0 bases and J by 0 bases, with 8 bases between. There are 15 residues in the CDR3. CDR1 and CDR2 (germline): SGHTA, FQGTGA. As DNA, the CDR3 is TGTGCCAGCAGCTTAACAAGGGGGTACCAAGAGACCCAGTACTTC. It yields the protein CASSLTRGYQETQYF.

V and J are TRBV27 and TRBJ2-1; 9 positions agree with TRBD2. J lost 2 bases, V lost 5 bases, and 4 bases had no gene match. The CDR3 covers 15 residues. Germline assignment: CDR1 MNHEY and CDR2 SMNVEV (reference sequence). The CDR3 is CASSPTSGPYNEQFF. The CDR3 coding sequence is TGTGCCAGCAGTCCGACTAGCGGCCCCTACAATGAGCAGTTCTTC.

CDR3 protein: CASSRARAAPGGGVNEQFF. In nucleotides, the CDR3 is TGTGCCAGCAGCAGAGCTCGCGCAGCTCCGGGAGGGGGGGTGAATGAGCAGTTCTTC. This rearrangement joins TRBV7-9 to TRBJ2-1, with TRBD2 matching 8 bases. Trimming removed 5 bases from V and 7 bases from J; junction bases left unmatched: 22. Germline CDR1 reads SEHNR; CDR2 reads FQNEAQ (reference sequence). The CDR3 covers 19 residues.

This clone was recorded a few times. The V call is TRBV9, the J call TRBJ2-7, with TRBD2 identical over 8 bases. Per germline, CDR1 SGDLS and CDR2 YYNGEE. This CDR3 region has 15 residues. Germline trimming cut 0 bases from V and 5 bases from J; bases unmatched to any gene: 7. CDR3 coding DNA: TGTGCCAGCAGCGTAGGGAGCGGGAGCGGCCACGAGCAGTACTTC. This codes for CASSVGSGSGHEQYF.

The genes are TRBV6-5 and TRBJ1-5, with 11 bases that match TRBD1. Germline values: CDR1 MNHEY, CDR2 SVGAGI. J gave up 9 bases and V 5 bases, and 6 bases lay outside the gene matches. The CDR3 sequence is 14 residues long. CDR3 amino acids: CASSRDRGRVPQHF. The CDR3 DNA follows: TGTGCCAGCAGTCGGGACAGGGGGAGGGTGCCCCAGCATTTT.

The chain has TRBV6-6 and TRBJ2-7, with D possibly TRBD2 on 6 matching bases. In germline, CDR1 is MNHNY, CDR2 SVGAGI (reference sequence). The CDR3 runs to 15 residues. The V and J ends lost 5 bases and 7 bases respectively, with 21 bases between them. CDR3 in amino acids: CASSGWVTSNPEQYF. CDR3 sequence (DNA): TGTGCCAGCAGTGGTTGGGTGACTAGTAATCCAGAGCAGTACTTC.

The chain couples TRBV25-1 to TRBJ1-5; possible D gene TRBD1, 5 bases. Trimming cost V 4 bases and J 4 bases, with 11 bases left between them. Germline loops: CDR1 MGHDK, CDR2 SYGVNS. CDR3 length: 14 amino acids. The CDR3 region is CASSGPTENQPQHF. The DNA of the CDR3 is TGTGCCAGCAGTGGGCCGACAGAGAATCAGCCCCAGCATTTT.

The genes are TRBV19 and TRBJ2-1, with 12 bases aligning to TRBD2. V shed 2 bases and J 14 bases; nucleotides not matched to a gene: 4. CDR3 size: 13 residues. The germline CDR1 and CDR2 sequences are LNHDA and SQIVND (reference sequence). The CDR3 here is CASSILAGGAEFF. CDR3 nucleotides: TGTGCCAGTAGTATACTAGCGGGAGGGGCGGAGTTCTTC.

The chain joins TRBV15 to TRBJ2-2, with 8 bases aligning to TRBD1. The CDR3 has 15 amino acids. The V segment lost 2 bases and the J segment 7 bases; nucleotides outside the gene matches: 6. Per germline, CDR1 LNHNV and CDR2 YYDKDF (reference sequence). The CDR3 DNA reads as TGTGCCACCAGCAGACGGACAGGGCCTGGCGGGGAGCTGTTTTTT. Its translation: CATSRRTGPGGELFF.

CDR3 nucleotide sequence: TGTGCCACCAGCAGAGAGGCCGGACTAGCGGTTAAAAACATTCAGTACTTC. Translated, it gives CATSREAGLAVKNIQYF. V usage is TRBV15 and J usage is TRBJ2-4, with 10 bases that match TRBD2. V was pared by 0 bases and J by 4 bases, with 6 bases of the junction left unmatched. Germline loops: CDR1 LNHNV, CDR2 YYDKDF (reference sequence). The CDR3 has 17 residues. Drawing the rest from reference TRBV15 and TRBJ2-4, the complete variable domain is DAMVIQNPRYQVTQFGKPVTLSCSQTLNHNVMYWYQQKSSQAPKLLFHYYDKDFNNEADTPDNFQSRRPNTSFCFLDIRSPGLGDTAMYLCATSREAGLAVKNIQYFGAGTRLSVL.

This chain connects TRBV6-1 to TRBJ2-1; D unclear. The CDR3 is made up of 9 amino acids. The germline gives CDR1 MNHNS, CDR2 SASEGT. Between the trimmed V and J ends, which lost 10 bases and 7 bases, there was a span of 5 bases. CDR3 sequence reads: CATGNEQFF. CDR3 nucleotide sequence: TGTGCCACAGGTAATGAGCAGTTCTTC.

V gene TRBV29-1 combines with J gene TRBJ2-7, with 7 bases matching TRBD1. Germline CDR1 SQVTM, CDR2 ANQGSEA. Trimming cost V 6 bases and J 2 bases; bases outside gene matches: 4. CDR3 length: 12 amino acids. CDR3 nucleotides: TGCAGCGTCTGCGACAGGGCCTACGAGCAGTACTTC. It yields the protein CSVCDRAYEQYF.

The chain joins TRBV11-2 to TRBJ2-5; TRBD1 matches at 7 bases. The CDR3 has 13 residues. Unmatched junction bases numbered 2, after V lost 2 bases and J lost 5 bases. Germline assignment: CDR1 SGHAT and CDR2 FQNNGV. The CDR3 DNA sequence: TGTGCCAGCAGCTTAACAGGGGCGGAGACCCAGTACTTC. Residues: CASSLTGAETQYF.

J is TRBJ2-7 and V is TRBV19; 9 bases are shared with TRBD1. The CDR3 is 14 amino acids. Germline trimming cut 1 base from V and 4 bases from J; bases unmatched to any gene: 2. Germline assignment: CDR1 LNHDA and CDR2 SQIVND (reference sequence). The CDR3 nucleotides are TGTGCCAGTAGTATAGGACAGGGGGATTACGAGCAGTACTTC. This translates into CASSIGQGDYEQYF.

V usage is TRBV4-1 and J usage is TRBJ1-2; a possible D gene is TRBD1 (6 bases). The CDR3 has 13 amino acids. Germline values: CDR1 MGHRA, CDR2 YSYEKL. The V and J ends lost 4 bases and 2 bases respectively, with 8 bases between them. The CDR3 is CASSPDRNYGYTF. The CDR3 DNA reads TGCGCCAGCAGCCCCGACAGGAACTATGGCTACACCTTC.

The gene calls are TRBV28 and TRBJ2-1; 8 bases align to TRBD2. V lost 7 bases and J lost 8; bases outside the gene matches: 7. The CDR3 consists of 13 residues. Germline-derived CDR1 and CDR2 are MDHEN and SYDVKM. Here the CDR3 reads CASNSREAYEQFF. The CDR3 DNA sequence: TGTGCCAGCAACTCGCGGGAGGCCTATGAGCAGTTCTTC.

The CDR3 loop reads CASSQDLGQEAFF. In DNA, the CDR3 is TGCGCCAGCAGCCAAGATCTAGGACAGGAAGCTTTCTTT. The rearrangement links TRBV4-1 to TRBJ1-1; weak D call: TRBD1 (6 bases). The CDR3 runs 13 residues. The V and J ends lost 0 bases and 8 bases respectively, with 10 bases between them. CDR1 is MGHRA and CDR2 is YSYEKL in the germline V gene.

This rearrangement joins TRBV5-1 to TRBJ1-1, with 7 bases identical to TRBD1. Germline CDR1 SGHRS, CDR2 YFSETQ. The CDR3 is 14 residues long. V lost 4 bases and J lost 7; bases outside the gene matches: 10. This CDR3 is CASSRSGTASEAFF. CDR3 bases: TGCGCCAGCAGCAGATCCGGGACAGCCAGTGAAGCTTTCTTT.

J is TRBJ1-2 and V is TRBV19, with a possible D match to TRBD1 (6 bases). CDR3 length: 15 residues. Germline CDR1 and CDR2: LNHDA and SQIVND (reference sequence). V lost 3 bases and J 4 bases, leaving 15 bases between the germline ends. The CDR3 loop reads CASSINRAGIYGYTF. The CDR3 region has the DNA TGTGCCAGTAGTATTAACAGGGCTGGGATCTATGGCTACACCTTC.

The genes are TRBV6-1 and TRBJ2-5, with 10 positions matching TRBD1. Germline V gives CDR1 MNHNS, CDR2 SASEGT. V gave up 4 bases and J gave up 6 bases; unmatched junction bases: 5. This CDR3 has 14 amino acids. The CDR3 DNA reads TGTGCCAGCAGTGTGGACAGGGGGAGGAAGACCCAGTACTTC. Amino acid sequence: CASSVDRGRKTQYF.

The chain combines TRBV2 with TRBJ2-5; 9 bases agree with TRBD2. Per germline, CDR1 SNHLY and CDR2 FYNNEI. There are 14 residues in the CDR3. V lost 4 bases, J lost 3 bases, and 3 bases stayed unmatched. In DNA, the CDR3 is TGTGCCAGCAGTGTGGTAGCGGGAGAAGAGACCCAGTACTTC. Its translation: CASSVVAGEETQYF.